The 18 T cell receptor beta chains below come from one sample, sequenced in a study of blood T cell repertoires in COVID-19. Here immunoSEQ multiplex PCR was the method, and the copy in TCRdb shows in-frame clones only, minus some. This table holds 340,000 or so clones, 83% found once. Sequenced: peripheral blood. The receptors were gathered from a man in his thirties or forties with active or convalescent COVID-19.

V usage is TRBV30 and J usage is TRBJ1-4; TRBD1 aligns across 7 bases. The trim removed 5 bases at V and 8 bases at J, leaving 14 bases unmatched. This CDR3 comprises 15 residues. CDR1 and CDR2 from the germline V gene are GTSNPN and SVGIG (reference sequence). The CDR3 DNA sequence: TGTGCCTGGGCCTTCAACAGGGGCACGGGAGAAAAACTGTTTTTT. Translation gives CAWAFNRGTGEKLFF.

This clone showed up just a few times. This chain joins TRBV4-2 and TRBJ1-2, with D possibly being TRBD1 (6 bases). Germline CDR1 reads LGHNA; CDR2 reads YNFKEQ. There are 18 residues in the CDR3. Trimming shortened V by 0 bases and J by 4 bases, and 21 bases separated the two germline ends. The DNA of the CDR3 is TGTGCCAGCAGCCAAGATATCAGGGGTGGGGGTCGGAGCTATGGCTACACCTTC. It yields the protein CASSQDIRGGGRSYGYTF.

This clone was detected once. The CDR3, as DNA: TGTGCCTGGAGCGCCCTTTGGGGGGAGGCTGGAAACACCATATATTTT. As protein: CAWSALWGEAGNTIYF. V is TRBV30 and J is TRBJ1-3; possible D gene TRBD1, 5 bases. The V end lost 3 bases, the J end lost 2 bases, and 17 bases lay between the germline ends. CDR3 size: 16 residues. CDR1 and CDR2 (germline): GTSNPN, SVGIG (reference sequence).

This sequence joins TRBV12-5 and TRBJ2-3; D is uncertain. The V end lost 1 base, the J end lost 7 bases, and 6 bases lay between the germline ends. Germline CDR1 LGHNT, CDR2 FRNRAP. There are 12 residues in the CDR3. In nucleotides, the CDR3 is TGTGCTAGTGGTTTGGGTCCAAATACGCAGTATTTT. Its translation is CASGLGPNTQYF.

The genes are TRBV4-1 and TRBJ2-2; D gene uncertain. V lost 0 bases and J 6 bases, leaving 11 bases between the germline ends. The CDR3 is 15 amino acids. CDR1 is MGHRA, CDR2 YSYEKL, per germline. Written as DNA, the CDR3 is TGCGCCAGCAGCCAAGAGCGCCTCCCTGCCGGGGAGCTGTTTTTT. Its translation: CASSQERLPAGELFF.

The gene calls are TRBV7-4 and TRBJ1-2, with 7 bases identical to TRBD1. V was clipped by 4 bases and J by 1 base; unmatched bases: 9. Germline V gives CDR1 SGHVT, CDR2 SQSDAQ. The CDR3 runs 16 residues. The CDR3 here is CASSSLDRIINYGYTF. For the CDR3, the DNA is TGTGCCAGCAGCTCGCTGGACAGGATAATTAACTATGGCTACACCTTC.

This chain uses TRBV6-5 with TRBJ1-1; D unresolved. Germline CDR1 reads MNHEY; CDR2 reads SVGAGI. The CDR3 loop spans 14 amino acids. Trimming stripped 5 bases from V and 5 bases from J, with 15 bases between. The CDR3 here is CASSMGRRGTEAFF. The CDR3 DNA sequence: TGTGCCAGCAGTATGGGCCGGCGGGGAACTGAAGCTTTCTTT.

V and J are TRBV7-8 and TRBJ2-7; D might be TRBD1 (5 bases). The CDR3 totals 14 residues. Germline CDR1 reads SGHVS; CDR2 reads FQNEAQ. V lost 5 bases to trimming and J lost 0 bases, with 11 bases between them. The CDR3 loop is CASSHRTLSYEQYF. CDR3 sequence (DNA): TGTGCCAGCAGCCACAGGACCCTCTCCTACGAGCAGTACTTC.

DNA for the CDR3: TGTGCCAGCAGCTTCCACCCACGGGGGGTCCAGGAGACCCAGTACTTC. Its protein product is CASSFHPRGVQETQYF. The rearrangement uses TRBV7-6 and TRBJ2-5; 7 bases agree with TRBD2. Germline CDR1 SGHVS, CDR2 FNYEAQ. J gave up 5 bases and V 3 bases, and 12 bases lay outside the gene matches. The CDR3 has 16 amino acids.

CDR3 protein: CASSKARIGQGNIRGEMNTEAFF. Written as DNA, the CDR3 is TGTGCCAGCAGCAAAGCGCGTATCGGACAGGGAAATATAAGGGGGGAAATGAACACTGAAGCTTTCTTT. J is TRBJ1-1 and V is TRBV21-1; TRBD1 is the table's D call and was not checked against the DNA. TRBV21-1 is shown as a pseudogene. This CDR3 is 23 amino acids long.

The V call is TRBV24-1, the J call TRBJ2-1; tentatively, D is TRBD1 (6 bases). The CDR3 is 15 amino acids. V lost 7 bases and J lost 5, with 17 bases in between. In germline, CDR1 is KGHDR, CDR2 SFDVKD. CDR3 DNA: TGTGCCACCAGGGATGAGGGGGTTGATAACAATGAGCAGTTCTTC. This codes for CATRDEGVDNNEQFF.

This chain joins TRBV30 and TRBJ2-7; the D gene is possibly TRBD1 (5 bases). V was clipped by 2 bases and J by 2 bases, with 16 bases between them. CDR3 length: 15 residues. CDR1 GTSNPN and CDR2 SVGIG come from the germline V gene (reference sequence). The chain's CDR3 is CAWSKGAGPAYEQYF. CDR3 bases: TGTGCCTGGAGTAAAGGGGCAGGGCCTGCCTACGAGCAGTACTTC.

This sequence joins TRBV28 and TRBJ1-5; no definite D call. The CDR3 contains 12 residues. Germline CDR1 MDHEN, CDR2 SYDVKM. V lost 8 bases and J 4 bases, leaving 9 bases between the germline ends. CDR3 region: CASQRENQPQHF. DNA of the CDR3: TGTGCCAGCCAAAGGGAGAATCAGCCCCAGCATTTT. Full variable domain (missing parts from reference TRBV28 and TRBJ1-5): DVKVTQSSRYLVKRTGEKVFLECVQDMDHENMFWYRQDPGLGLRLIYFSYDVKMKEKGDIPEGYSVSREKKERFSLILESASTNQTSMYLCASQRENQPQHFGDGTRLSIL.

This chain connects TRBV5-1 to TRBJ1-4; unclear D gene. Germline V CDR1 and CDR2: SGHRS, YFSETQ. The CDR3 consists of 16 residues. V was clipped by 7 bases and J by 5 bases, with 21 bases between them. This CDR3 reads CASGIGDFPGNEKLFF. In DNA form, the CDR3 reads TGCGCCAGCGGGATCGGGGATTTCCCCGGGAATGAAAAACTGTTTTTT.

The chain combines TRBV12-3 or TRBV12-4 with TRBJ2-1; the D is unclear. The CDR3 runs to 13 residues. V lost 3 bases, J lost 2 bases, and 5 bases lay in between. The CDR3 bases are TGTGCCAGCAGTTTCGGAGCCTACAATGAGCAGTTCTTC. Protein sequence: CASSFGAYNEQFF.

The chain carries TRBV15 and TRBJ2-5; D is possibly TRBD2 (6 bases). Germline V CDR1 and CDR2: LNHNV, YYDKDF (reference sequence). V was pared by 0 bases and J by 7 bases, with 15 bases between. The CDR3 length is 15 residues. The CDR3: CATSRDKDYEGTQYF. The CDR3 bases are TGTGCCACCAGCAGAGATAAGGACTATGAAGGGACCCAGTACTTC.

The CDR3 is CASQEENRGRGPYGYTF. CDR3 bases: TGTGCCAGCCAAGAGGAAAACAGGGGGCGCGGACCTTATGGCTACACCTTC. The chain has TRBV5-4 and TRBJ1-2, with 9 bases identical to TRBD1. Losses at the gene ends were 7 bases for V and 5 bases for J; bases not matched to a gene: 18. The CDR3 runs to 17 residues. Germline assignment: CDR1 SGHNT and CDR2 YYREEE (reference sequence).

This chain links TRBV15 with TRBJ2-1; weak D call: TRBD2 (6 bases). Trimming pared 6 bases from V and 6 bases from J, leaving 15 bases between. The CDR3 totals 14 residues. Germline assignment: CDR1 LNHNV and CDR2 YYDKDF (reference sequence). For the CDR3, the DNA is TGTGCCACCAGTCTGTTGGGGGGTAGCAATGAGCAGTTCTTC. It translates to CATSLLGGSNEQFF.